This T cell receptor (beta chain) came from a study of blood T cell repertoires in COVID-19. Study-level background: Acute and convalescent COVID-19 samples came from the United States, Italy and Spain.

Data came from immunoSEQ multiplex PCR; TCRdb stores just in-frame clones and leaves some out. This sample has roughly 200,000 clones, with approximately 84% found just once. The specimen was peripheral blood. The receptor's source is a woman of 80 years or more with acute or convalescent COVID-19.

The CDR3 sequence is CASSRDPGQGPHNSPLHF. In DNA form, the CDR3 reads TGCGCCAGCAGCCGAGATCCGGGACAGGGGCCTCATAATTCACCCCTCCACTTT. V usage is TRBV5-1 and J usage is TRBJ1-6; TRBD1 matches 10 bases. The CDR3 has 18 residues. Germline values: CDR1 SGHRS, CDR2 YFSETQ. With V trimmed by 4 bases and J by 5 bases, 12 bases remained unmatched. The complete variable domain, with remaining parts taken from reference TRBV5-1 and TRBJ1-6, reads KAGVTQTPRYLIKTRGQQVTLSCSPISGHRSVSWYQQTPGQGLQFLFEYFSETQRNKGNFPGRFSGRQFSNSRSEMNVSTLELGDSALYLCASSRDPGQGPHNSPLHFGNGTRLTVT.